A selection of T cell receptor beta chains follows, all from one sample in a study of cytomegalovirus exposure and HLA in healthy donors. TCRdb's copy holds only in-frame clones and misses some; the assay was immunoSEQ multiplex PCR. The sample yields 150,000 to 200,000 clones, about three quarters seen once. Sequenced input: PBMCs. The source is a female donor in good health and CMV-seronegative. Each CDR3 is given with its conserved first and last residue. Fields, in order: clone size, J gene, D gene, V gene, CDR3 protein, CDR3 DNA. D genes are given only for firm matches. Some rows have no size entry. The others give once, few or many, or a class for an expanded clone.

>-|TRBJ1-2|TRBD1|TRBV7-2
CASSPGGEGYGYTF
TGTGCCAGCAGCCCAGGGGGCGAGGGCTATGGCTACACCTTC
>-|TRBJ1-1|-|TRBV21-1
CASSTRQGLNTEAFF
TGTGCCAGCAGCACCCGACAGGGGTTGAACACTGAAGCTTTCTTT
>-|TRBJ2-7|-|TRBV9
CASSGRNSYEQYF
TGTGCCAGCAGCGGGAGGAACTCCTACGAGCAGTACTTC
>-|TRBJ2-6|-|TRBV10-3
CAISPGQLISGANGLTF
TGTGCCATCAGCCCGGGACAATTAATCTCTGGGGCCAACGGCCTGACTTTC
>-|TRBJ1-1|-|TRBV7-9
CASSLDRLMNTEAFF
TGTGCCAGCAGCTTGGACAGACTCATGAACACTGAAGCTTTCTTT
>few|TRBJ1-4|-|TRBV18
CASSSKPGVGEKLFF
TGTGCCAGCTCATCAAAACCAGGGGTTGGTGAAAAACTGTTTTTT
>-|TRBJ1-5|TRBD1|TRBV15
CATSRVKGQGGMGSQHF
TGTGCCACCAGCAGAGTTAAGGGACAGGGCGGAATGGGGTCCCAGCATTTT
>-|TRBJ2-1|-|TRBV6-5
CASSWASKQFF
TGTGCCAGCAGTTGGGCTAGCAAGCAGTTCTTC
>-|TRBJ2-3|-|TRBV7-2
CASSSNGGPTTDTQYF
TGTGCCAGCAGCTCGAACGGAGGGCCTACGACAGATACGCAGTATTTT
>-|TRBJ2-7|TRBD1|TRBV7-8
CASSLVVPRTGGNEQYF
TGTGCCAGCAGCTTAGTCGTTCCCAGGACAGGGGGCAACGAGCAGTACTTC
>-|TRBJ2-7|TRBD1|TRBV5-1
CASSPGQVLGEQYF
TGCGCCAGCAGCCCTGGACAGGTCCTGGGAGAGCAGTACTTC
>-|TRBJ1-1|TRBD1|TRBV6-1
CASSVRGLTGEVAFF
TGTGCCAGCAGTGTACGAGGCTTGACAGGGGAGGTCGCTTTCTTT
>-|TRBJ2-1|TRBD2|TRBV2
CASSATSGGVNEQFF
TGTGCCAGCAGCGCAACTAGCGGGGGGGTGAATGAGCAGTTCTTC
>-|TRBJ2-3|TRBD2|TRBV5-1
CASSLPSGEGTDTQYF
TGCGCCAGCAGCCTCCCTAGCGGGGAAGGGACAGATACGCAGTATTTT
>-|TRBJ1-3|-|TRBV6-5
CASRSTGVGNTIYF
TGTGCCAGCAGGTCGACGGGGGTCGGAAACACCATATATTTT
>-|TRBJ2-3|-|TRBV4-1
CASSQDILSGDTQYF
TGCGCCAGCAGCCAAGACATACTGTCGGGAGATACGCAGTATTTT
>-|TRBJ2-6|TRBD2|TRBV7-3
CASSRTSGGSGANVLTF
TGTGCCAGCAGCCGGACTAGCGGAGGCTCTGGGGCCAACGTCCTGACTTTC
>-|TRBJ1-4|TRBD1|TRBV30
CAWTKRTGGWEKLFF
TGTGCCTGGACCAAACGAACAGGGGGCTGGGAAAAACTGTTTTTT
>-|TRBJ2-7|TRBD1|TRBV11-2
CASSWDRGYEQYF
TGTGCCAGCAGCTGGGACAGGGGGTACGAGCAGTACTTC
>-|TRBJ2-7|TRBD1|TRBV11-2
CASSLGTGSYEQYF
TGTGCCAGCAGCCTCGGGACAGGGTCCTACGAGCAGTACTTC
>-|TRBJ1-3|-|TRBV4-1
CASSQDEALSGNTIYF
TGCGCCAGCAGCCAAGATGAGGCTCTCTCTGGAAACACCATATATTTT
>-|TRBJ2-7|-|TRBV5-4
CASSFRGTPYEQYF
TGTGCCAGCAGCTTTAGAGGGACTCCCTACGAGCAGTACTTC
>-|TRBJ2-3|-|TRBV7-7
CASSSGTMYTQYF
TGTGCCAGCAGCTCCGGGACAATGTATACGCAGTATTTT
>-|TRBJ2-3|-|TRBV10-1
CASSEMPSGTQYF
TGCGCCAGCAGTGAGATGCCCTCGGGTACGCAGTATTTT
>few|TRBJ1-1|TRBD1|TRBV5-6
CASSDSTRGQGNTEAFF
TGTGCCAGCAGCGATTCGACCAGGGGGCAGGGGAACACTGAAGCTTTCTTT
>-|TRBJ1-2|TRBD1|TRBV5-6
CASSLSLGQMLYGYTF
TGTGCCAGCAGCTTGTCCCTGGGACAGATGCTCTATGGCTACACCTTC
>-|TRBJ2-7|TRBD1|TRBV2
CASRAGTGADEQYF
TGTGCCAGCAGGGCCGGGACAGGGGCTGACGAGCAGTACTTC
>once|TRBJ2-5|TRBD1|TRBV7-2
CASSFQGTGKETQYF
TGTGCCAGCAGCTTCCAGGGGACAGGGAAAGAGACCCAGTACTTC
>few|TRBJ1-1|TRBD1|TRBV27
CASSLDRGGGTEAFF
TGTGCCAGCAGTTTAGACAGGGGCGGTGGAACTGAAGCTTTCTTT
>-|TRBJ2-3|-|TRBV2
CASTPERQGGDTQYF
TGTGCCAGCACCCCCGAGAGGCAGGGGGGAGATACGCAGTATTTT
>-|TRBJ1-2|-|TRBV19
CASIQSGYTNYGYTF
TGTGCCAGTATTCAATCGGGGTACACTAACTATGGCTACACCTTC
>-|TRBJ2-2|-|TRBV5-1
CASSFGGTGELFF
TGCGCCAGTTCATTCGGAGGCACCGGGGAGCTGTTTTTT
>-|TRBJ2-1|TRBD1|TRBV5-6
CASSLGTGYNEQFF
TGTGCCAGCAGCCTAGGGACAGGTTACAATGAGCAGTTCTTC
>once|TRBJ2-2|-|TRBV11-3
CASSLTDRLADATGELFF
TGTGCCAGCAGCTTAACCGATCGGCTAGCTGACGCTACCGGGGAGCTGTTTTTT
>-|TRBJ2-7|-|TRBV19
CASSTGVDYEQYF
TGTGCCAGTAGTACAGGGGTAGACTACGAGCAGTACTTC
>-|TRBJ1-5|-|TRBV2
CASSEGQTNQPQHF
TGTGCCAGCAGTGAAGGGCAGACAAATCAGCCCCAGCATTTT
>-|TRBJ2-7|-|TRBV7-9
CASSSAPTGFSYEQYF
TGTGCCAGCAGCTCCGCTCCGACAGGATTCTCCTACGAGCAGTACTTC
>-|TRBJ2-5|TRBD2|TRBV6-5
CASSYWGGTQYF
TGTGCCAGCAGTTACTGGGGGGGGACCCAGTACTTC
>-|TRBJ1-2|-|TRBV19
CASSMGARYGYTF
TGTGCCAGTAGTATGGGGGCGCGCTATGGCTACACCTTC
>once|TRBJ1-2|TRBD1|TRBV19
CASRTQTGQGLYGYTF
TGTGCCAGTAGGACCCAAACTGGACAGGGCCTCTATGGCTACACCTTC
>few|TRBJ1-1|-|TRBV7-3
CASSSENPLQGSEAFF
TGTGCCAGCAGCTCGGAAAACCCTCTACAGGGATCGGAAGCTTTCTTT
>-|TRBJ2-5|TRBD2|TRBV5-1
CASSPTSGGVETQYF
TGCGCCAGCAGCCCGACTAGCGGGGGGGTTGAGACCCAGTACTTC
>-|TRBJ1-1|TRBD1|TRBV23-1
CASSHYPDRAGGRNTEAFF
TGCGCCAGCAGTCACTACCCGGACAGGGCTGGGGGCAGGAACACTGAAGCTTTCTTT
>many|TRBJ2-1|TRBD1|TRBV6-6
CASSPGTGISYNEQFF
TGTGCCAGCAGCCCCGGGACAGGGATATCCTACAATGAGCAGTTCTTC
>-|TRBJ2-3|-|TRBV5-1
CASSLVQGKRTDTQYF
TGCGCCAGCAGCTTGGTGCAGGGAAAACGCACAGATACGCAGTATTTT
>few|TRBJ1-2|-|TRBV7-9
CASSLGLAGYGYTF
TGTGCCAGCAGCTTAGGCTTGGCCGGGTATGGCTACACCTTC
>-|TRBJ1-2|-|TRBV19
CASSIERTAHYGYTF
TGTGCCAGTAGTATAGAACGGACAGCCCACTATGGCTACACCTTC
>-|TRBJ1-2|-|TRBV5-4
CASSLTAGGRGYTF
TGTGCCAGCAGCTTGACCGCCGGGGGGAGGGGCTACACCTTC
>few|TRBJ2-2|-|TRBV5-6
CASSLDGTLGTGELFF
TGTGCCAGCAGCTTGGACGGGACTCTGGGCACCGGGGAGCTGTTTTTT
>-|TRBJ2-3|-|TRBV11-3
CASSPWTEFTDTQYF
TGTGCCAGCAGCCCCTGGACAGAATTCACAGATACGCAGTATTTT
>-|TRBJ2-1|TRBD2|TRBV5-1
CASSLALTSGRGNEQFF
TGCGCCAGCAGCTTGGCCTTGACTAGCGGGAGAGGGAATGAGCAGTTCTTC
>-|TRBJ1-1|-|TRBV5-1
CASSLNTGNEAFF
TGCGCCAGCAGCTTGAATACAGGGAATGAAGCTTTCTTT
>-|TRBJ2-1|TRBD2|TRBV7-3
CASSKWTSGIHNEQFF
TGTGCCAGCAGCAAATGGACTAGCGGGATCCACAATGAGCAGTTCTTC
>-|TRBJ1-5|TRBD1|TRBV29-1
CSVETRDRVQPQHF
TGCAGCGTTGAGACACGGGACAGGGTTCAGCCCCAGCATTTT
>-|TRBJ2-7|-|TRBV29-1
CSVEGSGAYEQYF
TGCAGCGTTGAAGGTAGCGGCGCCTACGAGCAGTACTTC
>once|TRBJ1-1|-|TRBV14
CASSRRPSVRLSF
TGTGCCAGCAGCCGTCGCCCCTCTGTCAGGCTGTCTTTT
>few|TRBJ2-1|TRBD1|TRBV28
CASSLGDDRGSEQFF
TGTGCCAGCAGTCTTGGAGATGACAGGGGCAGTGAGCAGTTCTTC